Included here is one T cell receptor beta chain sequence, with context. What it binds is not known. Method: immunoSEQ multiplex PCR; TCRdb's copy keeps in-frame clones and lacks some. The data contain approximately 90,000 clones, 85% to 95% of them seen just once; the ten biggest clones take up roughly 0.39%. The data are from a study of graft-versus-host responses after intestinal transplantation. Study-level background: Recipients across the board were started on anti-thymocyte globulin induction, then kept on tacrolimus and steroids for around three years. Study outcomes and limitations: An association linked early post-transplant HvG declines with peak circulating GvH clone levels. Clonal ratios of graft-versus-host to host-versus-graft in allografts were high for patients exhibiting graft-donor T cell macrochimerism.

The receptor was derived from a human donor who was the organ donor for an intestinal transplant. This sample comprised unstimulated CD8+ T cells sorted from spleen or lymph node cells, obtained before transplant.

The CDR3 region is CATSIRTSGGADNEQFF. The CDR3 region has the DNA TGTGCCACCAGCATACGGACTAGCGGGGGGGCAGACAATGAGCAGTTCTTC. The chain couples TRBV15 to TRBJ2-1; 15 bases line up with TRBD2. CDR1 is LNHNV, CDR2 YYDKDF, per germline (reference sequence). With V trimmed by 4 bases and J by 5 bases, 6 bases remained unmatched. The CDR3 is made up of 17 amino acids.